This record looks at one T cell receptor (beta chain) sequence and its context. The antigen is not known. The CDR3 extends 3 residues past the end of the read, so its final part is completed from the germline J gene. All donors had a single incident cervical HPV16 infection, not prevalent. The data were taken from a study of T cells in women clearing cervical HPV infection. Looking at the study overall: HLA type stays a possible confounder, typing being limited. Study results and limitations: Associations may precede or follow infection; HPV-specific or memory T cells were not isolated. Cases and controls were distinguished at AUC around 0.87 by richness and V genes.

Data came from immunoSEQ multiplex PCR; TCRdb stores just in-frame clones and leaves some out. The table for this sample gives 40,000 or so clones. The trim removed 8 bases at V and 7 bases at J, leaving 6 bases unmatched. The CDR3 is 13 residues long. Germline values: CDR1 LNHDA, CDR2 SQIVND (reference sequence). The TCR sequence derives from a woman aged 18 to 75 with a cervical HPV16 infection that either progressed to CIN3+ or cleared (not recorded which). The sequencing sample was made of blood buffy coat. The rearrangement links TRBV19 to TRBJ1-5, with 9 bases lining up with TRBD1. The CDR3 DNA, read in part, is TGTGCCAGTTCCCCGGGACAGGGCCAGCCC. It codes for CASSPGQGQP. The CDR3 reads in full as CASSPGQGQPQHF.